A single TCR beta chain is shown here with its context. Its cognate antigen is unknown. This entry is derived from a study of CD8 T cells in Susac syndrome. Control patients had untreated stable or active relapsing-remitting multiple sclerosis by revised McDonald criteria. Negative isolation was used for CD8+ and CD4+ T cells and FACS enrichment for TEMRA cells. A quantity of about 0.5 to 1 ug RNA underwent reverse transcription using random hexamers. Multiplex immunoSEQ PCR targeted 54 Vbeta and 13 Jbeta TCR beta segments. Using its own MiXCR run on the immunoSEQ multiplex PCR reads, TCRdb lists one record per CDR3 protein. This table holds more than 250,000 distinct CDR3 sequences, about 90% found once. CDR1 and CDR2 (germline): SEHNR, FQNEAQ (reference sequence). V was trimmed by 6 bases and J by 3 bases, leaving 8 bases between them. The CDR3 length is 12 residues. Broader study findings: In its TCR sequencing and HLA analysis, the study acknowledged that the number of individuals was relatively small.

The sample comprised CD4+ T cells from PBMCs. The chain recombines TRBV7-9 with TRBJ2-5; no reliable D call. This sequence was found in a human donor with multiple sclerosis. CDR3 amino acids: CASRYGEETQYF. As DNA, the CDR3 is TGTGCCAGCAGATATGGGGAAGAGACCCAGTACTTC.